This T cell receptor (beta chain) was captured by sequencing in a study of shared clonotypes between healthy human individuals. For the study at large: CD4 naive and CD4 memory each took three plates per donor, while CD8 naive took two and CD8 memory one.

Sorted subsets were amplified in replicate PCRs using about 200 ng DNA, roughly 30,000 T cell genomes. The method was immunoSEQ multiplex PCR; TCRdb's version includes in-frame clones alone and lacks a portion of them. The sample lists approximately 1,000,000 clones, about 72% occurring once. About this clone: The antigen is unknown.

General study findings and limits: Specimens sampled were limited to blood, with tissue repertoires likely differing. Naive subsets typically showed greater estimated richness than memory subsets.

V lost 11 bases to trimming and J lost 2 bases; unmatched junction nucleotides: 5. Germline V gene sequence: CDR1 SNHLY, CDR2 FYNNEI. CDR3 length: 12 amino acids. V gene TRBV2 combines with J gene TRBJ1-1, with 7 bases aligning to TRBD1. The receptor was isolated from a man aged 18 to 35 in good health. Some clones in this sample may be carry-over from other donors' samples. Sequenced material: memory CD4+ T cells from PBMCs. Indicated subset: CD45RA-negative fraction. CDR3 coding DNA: TGTGCCGGCCGGGACAGCAACACTGAAGCTTTCTTT. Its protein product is CAGRDSNTEAFF.